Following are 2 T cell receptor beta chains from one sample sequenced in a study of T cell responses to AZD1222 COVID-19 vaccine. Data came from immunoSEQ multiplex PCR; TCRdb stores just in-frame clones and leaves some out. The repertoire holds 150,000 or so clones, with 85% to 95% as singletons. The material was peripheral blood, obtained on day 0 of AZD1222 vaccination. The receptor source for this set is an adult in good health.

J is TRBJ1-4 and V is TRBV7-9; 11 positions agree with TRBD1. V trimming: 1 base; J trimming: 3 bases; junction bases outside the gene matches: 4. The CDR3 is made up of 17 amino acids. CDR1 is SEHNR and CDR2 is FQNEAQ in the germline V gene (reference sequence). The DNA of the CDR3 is TGTGCCAGCAGCTTAGTCGGGACAGGGGGTGCTAATGAAAAACTGTTTTTT. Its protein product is CASSLVGTGGANEKLFF. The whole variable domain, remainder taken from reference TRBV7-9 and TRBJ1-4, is DTGVSQNPRHKITKRGQNVTFRCDPISEHNRLYWYRQTLGQGPEFLTYFQNEAQLEKSRLLSDRFSAERPKGSFSTLEIQRTEQGDSAMYLCASSLVGTGGANEKLFFGSGTQLSVL.

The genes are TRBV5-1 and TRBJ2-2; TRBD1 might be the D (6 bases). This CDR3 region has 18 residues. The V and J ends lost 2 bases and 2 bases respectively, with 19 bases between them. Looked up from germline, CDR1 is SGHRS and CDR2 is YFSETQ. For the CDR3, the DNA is TGCGCCAGCAGCTTTTTTTCCCCTGGGGGCAGCAACACCGGGGAGCTGTTTTTT. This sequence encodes CASSFFSPGGSNTGELFF.